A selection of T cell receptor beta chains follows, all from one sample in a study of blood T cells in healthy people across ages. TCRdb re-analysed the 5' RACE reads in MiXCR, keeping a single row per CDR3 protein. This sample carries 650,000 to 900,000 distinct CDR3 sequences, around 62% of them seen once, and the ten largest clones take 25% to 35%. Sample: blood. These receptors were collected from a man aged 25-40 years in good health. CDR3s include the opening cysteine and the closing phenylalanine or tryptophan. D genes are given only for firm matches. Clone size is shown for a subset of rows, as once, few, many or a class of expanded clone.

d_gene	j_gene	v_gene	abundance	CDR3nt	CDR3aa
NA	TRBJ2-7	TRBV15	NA	TGTGCCACCAGCAGAGACCTAGTGGGGGGGCCTTACGAGCAGTACTTC	CATSRDLVGGPYEQYF
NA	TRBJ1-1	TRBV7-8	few	TGTGCCAGCAGTCCCCAAGTGAACACTGAAGCTTTCTTT	CASSPQVNTEAFF
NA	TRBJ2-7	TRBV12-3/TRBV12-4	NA	TGTGCCAGCAAAAATAAGGGGGCCTACGAGCAGTACTTC	CASKNKGAYEQYF
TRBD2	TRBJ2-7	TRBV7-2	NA	TGTGCCAGCAGCTCCCAGCGGGGGGGCTCCTACGAGCAGTACTTC	CASSSQRGGSYEQYF
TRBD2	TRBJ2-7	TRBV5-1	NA	TGCGCCAGCAGCTCTCGGACTAGCGGGGACGAGCAGTACTTC	CASSSRTSGDEQYF
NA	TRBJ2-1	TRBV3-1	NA	TGTGCCAGCAGCCCCGCCCGGGCGGGTGAGCAGTTCTTC	CASSPARAGEQFF
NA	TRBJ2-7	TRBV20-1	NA	TGCAGTGCTAGGGACTCAAAGAGTGACGGAGGGAGAGTCTACGAGCAGTACTTC	CSARDSKSDGGRVYEQYF
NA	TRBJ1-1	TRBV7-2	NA	TGTGCCAGCAGCTCCCGAACAGGGTGGGACACTGAAGCTTTCTTT	CASSSRTGWDTEAFF
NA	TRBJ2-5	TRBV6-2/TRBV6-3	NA	TGTGCCAGCAGTTCCCTTGAGGGGCTCCAAGAGACCCAGTACTTC	CASSSLEGLQETQYF
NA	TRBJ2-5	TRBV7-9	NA	TGTGCCAGCAGATCGCTTGGGGGCTGGGTAGAGACCCAGTACTTC	CASRSLGGWVETQYF
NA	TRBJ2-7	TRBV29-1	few	TGCAGCTTTGACATGTCCTACGAGCAGTACTTC	CSFDMSYEQYF
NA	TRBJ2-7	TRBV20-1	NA	TGCAGTGCCCAACAACGGGGGTTTTCCTACGAGCAGTACTTC	CSAQQRGFSYEQYF
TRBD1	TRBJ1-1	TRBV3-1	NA	TGTGCCAGCAGCCCGAGGATCCAGACAGGGGGTAGAACTGAAGCTTTCTTT	CASSPRIQTGGRTEAFF
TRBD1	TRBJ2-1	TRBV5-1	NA	TGCGCCAGCAGCTGGGGGATAAGACAGGGGAAGTTCTTC	CASSWGIRQGKFF
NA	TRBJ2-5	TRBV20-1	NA	TGCAGTGGACAGCAAGAGACCCAGTACTTC	CSGQQETQYF
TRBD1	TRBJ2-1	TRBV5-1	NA	TGCGCCAGCAATCCAGGGGGCTCGGCTTATGAGCAGTTCTTC	CASNPGGSAYEQFF
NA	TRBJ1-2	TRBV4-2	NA	TGTGGCAGCGGCCAAGAGGGGGGCTATGGCTACACCTTC	CGSGQEGGYGYTF
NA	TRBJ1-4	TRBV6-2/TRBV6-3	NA	TGTGCCAGCGGACCTAGAGGAATCGAAAAACTGTTTTTT	CASGPRGIEKLFF
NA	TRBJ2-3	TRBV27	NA	TGTGCCAGCAGCCAGAGTTCGAGCACGCAGTATTTT	CASSQSSSTQYF
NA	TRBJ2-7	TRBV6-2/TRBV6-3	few	TGTGCCAGCGGCTTGAACTACGAGCAGTACTTC	CASGLNYEQYF
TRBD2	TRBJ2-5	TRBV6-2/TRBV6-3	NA	TGTGCCAGCAGCCTAACTAGCGGGGGCTTTCAAGAGACCCAGTACTTC	CASSLTSGGFQETQYF
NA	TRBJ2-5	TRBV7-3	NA	TGTGCCAGCAGCTTAGAGCCCGGAGAGACCCAGTACTTC	CASSLEPGETQYF
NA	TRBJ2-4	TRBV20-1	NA	TGCAGTGCTTGGGAGTTAGCCAAAAACATTCAGTACTTC	CSAWELAKNIQYF
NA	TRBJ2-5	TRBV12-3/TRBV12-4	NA	TGTGCCAGCAGCATTATCAAGGGGACGGAGACCCAGTACTTC	CASSIIKGTETQYF
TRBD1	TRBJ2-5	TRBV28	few	TGTGCCAGCAGTTTTTCGGGACAGGCCGGACAGACCCAGTACTTC	CASSFSGQAGQTQYF
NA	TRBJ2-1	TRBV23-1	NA	TGCGCCAGCATCTGCCCGGGGGGCTATTTCTACAATGAGCAGTTCTTC	CASICPGGYFYNEQFF
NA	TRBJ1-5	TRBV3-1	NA	TGTGCCAGCAGCTCGGGACCAAAAGGTAGTCAGCCCCAGCATTTT	CASSSGPKGSQPQHF
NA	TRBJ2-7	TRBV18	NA	TGTGCCAGCTCACCGCTTGGGGGAAAACCCTACGAGCAGTACTTC	CASSPLGGKPYEQYF
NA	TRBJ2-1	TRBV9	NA	TGTGCCAGCAGCACGCGTACAGGGATCCACAATGAGCAGTTCTTC	CASSTRTGIHNEQFF
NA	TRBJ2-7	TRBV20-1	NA	TGCAGTGCTAGGACTAGACGGGGGGCGGACGAGCAGTACTTC	CSARTRRGADEQYF
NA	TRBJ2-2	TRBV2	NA	TGTGCCAGCAGTGACCCCTCGACTTATTCCACCGGGGAGCTGTTTTTT	CASSDPSTYSTGELFF
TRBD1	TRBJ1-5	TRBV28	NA	TGTGCCAGCAACAGGGGGCCCCAGCATTTT	CASNRGPQHF
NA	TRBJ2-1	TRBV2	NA	TGTGCCAGCATTAGGGCGGGTCAGCAGTTCTTC	CASIRAGQQFF
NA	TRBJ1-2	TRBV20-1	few	TGCAGTGCCAGATTGCCCACGGCAATCTATGGCTACACCTTC	CSARLPTAIYGYTF
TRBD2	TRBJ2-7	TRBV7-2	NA	TGTGCCAGCAGCCAGGGACTAGCGGTCTACGAGCAGTACTTC	CASSQGLAVYEQYF
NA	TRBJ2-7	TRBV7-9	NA	TGTGCCAGCAGCTTAACCCTTACGGCAGACTCCTACGAGCAGTACTTC	CASSLTLTADSYEQYF
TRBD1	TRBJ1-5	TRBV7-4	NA	TGTGCCAGCAGCTTCCCAGGGGGCGCAGAATCCAATCAGCCCCAGCATTTT	CASSFPGGAESNQPQHF
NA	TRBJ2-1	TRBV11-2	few	TGTGCCAGCAGCGTCTTAGGAACAGGGAGCTCCTACAATGAGCAGTTCTTC	CASSVLGTGSSYNEQFF
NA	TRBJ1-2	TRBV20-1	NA	TGCAGTGCTAGGGGGACACGGGAATTTTATGGCTACACCTTC	CSARGTREFYGYTF
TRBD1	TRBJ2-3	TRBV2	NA	TGTGCCACACCGGGACAGGGAACAGATACGCAGTATTTT	CATPGQGTDTQYF
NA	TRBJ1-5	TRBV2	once	TGTGCCAGCAGTGGGGGGATGGGGAATCAGCCCCAGCATTTT	CASSGGMGNQPQHF